One and the same sample provided the 17 T cell receptor beta chains below, sequenced in a study of cytomegalovirus exposure and HLA in healthy donors. Primers for the PCR totalled 60 Vbeta and 13 Jbeta. Method: immunoSEQ multiplex PCR; TCRdb's copy keeps in-frame clones and lacks some. The table lists about 160,000 clones, around four fifths of them singletons. The sample comprised PBMCs. The receptors here all came from a woman aged 45-59 years in good health and CMV-seronegative.

This rearrangement joins TRBV19 to TRBJ1-2; D possibly corresponds to TRBD1 (6 bases). V lost 0 bases and J 4 bases, leaving 9 bases between the germline ends. The CDR3 is 14 amino acids. Looked up from germline, CDR1 is LNHDA and CDR2 is SQIVND (reference sequence). CDR3 coding DNA: TGTGCCAGTAGTATAGAAGGACAGCCCTATGGCTACACCTTC. Residues: CASSIEGQPYGYTF.

V and J are TRBV28 and TRBJ1-4; D may be TRBD1 (5 bases). The V gene's germline CDR1 is MDHEN and CDR2 SYDVKM. The CDR3 runs to 15 residues. V gave up 6 bases and J gave up 5 bases, with 16 bases separating them. CDR3 nucleotides: TGTGCCAGCAGCCTTACCGGGACTGCGAATGAAAAACTGTTTTTT. Amino acids: CASSLTGTANEKLFF.

This chain's CDR3 is CASLGPGQGNSPLHF. The DNA of the CDR3 is TGTGCCAGCCTAGGGCCGGGACAGGGCAATTCACCCCTCCACTTT. This chain uses TRBV6-1 with TRBJ1-6; 9 bases line up with TRBD1. From germline, CDR1 is MNHNS and CDR2 SASEGT. The V gene end was trimmed by 8 bases and the J gene end by 7 bases; junction bases not matched to a gene: 9. The CDR3 extends over 15 amino acids.

The chain joins TRBV11-3 to TRBJ1-1, with D tentatively TRBD1 (6 bases). CDR3 length: 14 residues. V dropped 3 bases and J dropped 1 base, with 9 bases sitting between them. Germline V gene data show CDR1 as SGHNT and CDR2 as YENEEA. The CDR3 spells CASSFGQPNTEAFF. DNA of the CDR3: TGTGCCAGCAGCTTTGGACAGCCGAACACTGAAGCTTTCTTT. The full variable domain, rest sourced from reference TRBV11-3 and TRBJ1-1, is EAGVVQSPRYKIIEKKQPVAFWCNPISGHNTLYWYLQNLGQGPELLIRYENEEAVDDSQLPKDRFSAERLKGVDSTLKIQPAELGDSAVYLCASSFGQPNTEAFFGQGTRLTVV.

The rearrangement uses TRBV7-6 and TRBJ2-1; D possibly corresponds to TRBD1 (6 bases). CDR1 is SGHVS, CDR2 FNYEAQ, per germline. The CDR3 spans 15 residues. Trimming cost V 5 bases and J 6 bases, with 17 bases left between them. CDR3 region: CASSPPGQLLNEQFF. The CDR3 region has the DNA TGTGCCAGCAGCCCTCCGGGACAACTACTCAATGAGCAGTTCTTC.

The chain uses TRBV28 and TRBJ2-2; no definite D call. V lost 10 bases and J 0 bases, leaving 6 bases between the germline ends. Germline lookup yields CDR1 MDHEN and CDR2 SYDVKM. CDR3 length equals 12 residues. The DNA for the CDR3 is TGTGCCACAGGTTCGAACACCGGGGAGCTGTTTTTT. Amino acid sequence: CATGSNTGELFF. The variable domain in full, completed from reference TRBV28 and TRBJ2-2, reads DVKVTQSSRYLVKRTGEKVFLECVQDMDHENMFWYRQDPGLGLRLIYFSYDVKMKEKGDIPEGYSVSREKKERFSLILESASTNQTSMYLCATGSNTGELFFGEGSRLTVL.

This clone showed up just a few times. The chain recombines TRBV7-2 with TRBJ2-7; TRBD1 matches at 9 bases. The CDR3 is made up of 18 amino acids. CDR1 is SGHTA and CDR2 is FQGNSA in the germline V gene. Trimming took 1 base from V and 3 from J; bases not matched to a gene: 13. The CDR3 bases are TGTGCCAGCAGCTTAGTCGCCACTTTGGGGACAGGGAACTACGAGCAGTACTTC. Amino acids: CASSLVATLGTGNYEQYF.

This clone showed up just once. V and J are TRBV20-1 and TRBJ1-2; D not certain. Trimming removed 6 bases at V and 7 bases at J, with 6 bases between. The CDR3 runs to 9 residues. Germline V CDR1 and CDR2: DFQATT, SNEGSKA (reference sequence). CDR3 region: CSALFGYTF. The CDR3 region has the DNA TGCAGTGCGTTATTTGGCTACACCTTC.

The CDR3 DNA is TGTGCCAGCTCGCGGGACCCTGGGTTCACAGATACGCAGTATTTT. It specifies CASSRDPGFTDTQYF. The chain links TRBV18 to TRBJ2-3; perhaps TRBD2 as D (6 bases). The length of the CDR3 is 15 residues. V was clipped by 6 bases and J by 2 bases, with 15 bases between them. CDR1 KGHSH and CDR2 LQKENI come from the germline V gene.

The chain links TRBV5-1 to TRBJ2-1, with 7 bases that match TRBD1. V lost 2 bases and J lost 5; bases outside the gene matches: 10. The CDR3 sequence is 16 residues long. Germline V CDR1 and CDR2: SGHRS, YFSETQ. The CDR3 DNA sequence: TGCGCCAGCAGCTTAGCGACAGGGACCCCTGACAATGAGCAGTTCTTC. This translates into CASSLATGTPDNEQFF. The variable domain in full, completed from reference TRBV5-1 and TRBJ2-1, reads KAGVTQTPRYLIKTRGQQVTLSCSPISGHRSVSWYQQTPGQGLQFLFEYFSETQRNKGNFPGRFSGRQFSNSRSEMNVSTLELGDSALYLCASSLATGTPDNEQFFGPGTRLTVL.

The table lists this clone with a few counts. The chain employs TRBV19 and TRBJ2-7; tentatively, D is TRBD1 (5 bases). Germline assignment: CDR1 LNHDA and CDR2 SQIVND (reference sequence). V lost 5 bases and J lost 0, with 17 bases in between. There are 16 residues in the CDR3. Written as DNA, the CDR3 is TGTGCCAGTAGTCCATCCAGGGTACCGAGCTCCTACGAGCAGTACTTC. Translating it yields CASSPSRVPSSYEQYF.

This chain joins TRBV9 and TRBJ1-3, with a weak D call TRBD1 (5 bases). Trimming removed 4 bases from V and 4 bases from J, with 15 bases in between. Germline V lookup: CDR1 SGDLS, CDR2 YYNGEE. The CDR3 has 15 residues. The CDR3: CASSRQWGGGNTIYF. CDR3 sequence (DNA): TGTGCCAGCAGCCGGCAATGGGGCGGAGGAAACACCATATATTTT.

This sequence joins TRBV6-5 and TRBJ1-1; D remains ambiguous. The germline V and J ends were trimmed by 5 bases and 1 base, with 8 bases remaining between them. Germline CDR1 and CDR2: MNHEY and SVGAGI. There are 13 residues in the CDR3. CDR3 in amino acids: CASSPNRNTEAFF. CDR3 in DNA: TGTGCCAGCAGTCCGAACAGGAACACTGAAGCTTTCTTT.

This sequence joins TRBV6-1 and TRBJ1-1; 7 nucleotides line up with TRBD1. Trimming at V came to 5 bases and at J to 4 bases, leaving 10 bases not matched to a gene. This CDR3 comprises 15 residues. Germline V lookup: CDR1 MNHNS, CDR2 SASEGT. CDR3 residues: CASSLDEGAGTEAFF. In DNA, the CDR3 is TGTGCCAGCAGTCTCGATGAGGGGGCTGGCACTGAAGCTTTCTTT.

This sequence joins TRBV15 and TRBJ1-4, with 10 bases matching TRBD1. Germline trimming cut 3 bases from V and 7 bases from J; bases unmatched to any gene: 2. Germline CDR1 is LNHNV and CDR2 is YYDKDF (reference sequence). The length of the CDR3 is 14 residues. In DNA form, the CDR3 reads TGTGCCACCAGCAGGACAGGGGGCGGTGAAAAACTGTTTTTT. Protein product: CATSRTGGGEKLFF.

The rearrangement uses TRBV7-2 and TRBJ2-3, with 12 bases lining up with TRBD1. The J segment lost 5 bases and the V segment lost 5 bases, leaving 8 bases of the junction unmatched. This CDR3 is built from 16 residues. Germline values: CDR1 SGHTA, CDR2 FQGNSA. The CDR3, as DNA: TGTGCCAGCAGCCCACCGGGACAGGGGGCGCGAGATACGCAGTATTTT. This encodes CASSPPGQGARDTQYF.

This CDR3 is CATSKTGDGNTEAFF. CDR3 bases: TGTGCCACCAGCAAGACAGGTGACGGGAACACTGAAGCTTTCTTT. The chain uses TRBV15 and TRBJ1-1, with D possibly TRBD1 on 6 matching bases. This CDR3 spans 15 amino acids. Germline V CDR1 and CDR2: LNHNV, YYDKDF (reference sequence). Trimming left V 4 bases short and J 1 base short, with 13 bases between.